This TCR beta chain was recovered during a study of metastatic and nonmetastatic thyroid tumors. Study-level information: Comparison of repertoires was carried out across blood and tumor or nodule tissue from malignant and benign thyroid patients.

General study points: As reported, TCR beta diversity in blood and tumor was significantly higher in malignant thyroid tumors than in benign nodules.

Original data processing: Using the CDR3 differences seen across clinicopathological groups, the authors built a distant-metastasis classifier for papillary thyroid cancer, which was meant to discriminate distant-metastatic patients. TCRdb re-analyzed the PCR reads through MiXCR. It is TCRdb's table, rather than the study itself, that gives the V and J calls and clone size. This repertoire shows roughly 30,000 clones, roughly a sixth found once; its top ten account for 6.5% to 8.5%. Ahead of thyroid surgery, no patient had received treatment of any kind. This clone was counted at least ten times. Its antigen is unknown. The sequenced sample consisted of blood. This receptor was taken from a female donor with papillary thyroid cancer or a benign thyroid nodule (not recorded which). Some clones in this sample may be carry-over from other donors' samples.

Here the CDR3 DNA reads TGCAGTGCTAGGGACGGAACGAAAGAAGCTTTCTTT. It specifies CSARDGTKEAFF. V is TRBV20-1 and J is TRBJ1-1; D not certain. This CDR3 is 12 amino acids long. The ends were cut back, 3 bases at V and 8 bases at J, with 13 bases in the middle. Germline lookup yields CDR1 DFQATT and CDR2 SNEGSKA (reference sequence).